Listed below are T cell receptor beta chains from one sample, sequenced in a study of post-analysis software for immune sequencing data. TCRdb itself ran the PCR reads through MiXCR, one entry per CDR3 protein. The table lists 750,000 to 950,000 distinct CDR3 sequences, more than 45% of them singletons. Source material: blood. The receptor source for this set is a girl aged 10-17 years with multiple sclerosis. The CDR3 runs from the conserved cysteine through the conserved F or W. Fields, in order: CDR3 DNA, CDR3 protein, clone size, J gene, CDR3 length, D gene, V gene. The D gene is left open where the match is weak. Part of the rows lack a size; the others show once, few, many or a class for expanded clones.

CDR3nt: TGCGCCAGCAGCCAAGAAGGCGCGGGATTAAAATTCTACGAGCAGTACTTC
CDR3aa: CASSQEGAGLKFYEQYF
abundance: .
j_gene: TRBJ2-7
len: 17
d_gene: .
v_gene: TRBV4-3

CDR3nt: TGTGCCAGCAGCGTAGAGGGGGGGAGTCGGGAGACCCAGTACTTC
CDR3aa: CASSVEGGSRETQYF
abundance: .
j_gene: TRBJ2-5
len: 15
d_gene: .
v_gene: TRBV9

CDR3nt: TGTGCCAGCAGCTTAGTAGGTCCTCTCGAGCAGTACTTC
CDR3aa: CASSLVGPLEQYF
abundance: few
j_gene: TRBJ2-7
len: 13
d_gene: .
v_gene: TRBV7-2

CDR3nt: TGTGCCACCCAAGGGGGCACTGAAGCTTTCTTT
CDR3aa: CATQGGTEAFF
abundance: .
j_gene: TRBJ1-1
len: 11
d_gene: .
v_gene: TRBV24-1

CDR3nt: TGCAGTGCTCCCCCGCGCGGGACTAGCGGGACGAAAAACATTCAGTACTTC
CDR3aa: CSAPPRGTSGTKNIQYF
abundance: few
j_gene: TRBJ2-4
len: 17
d_gene: TRBD2
v_gene: TRBV20-1

CDR3nt: TGCAGTGCTAGAGGCCCAACGAGACTAGCGGGAGGGCAAACGATGAGAGAGACCCAGTACTTC
CDR3aa: CSARGPTRLAGGQTMRETQYF
abundance: .
j_gene: TRBJ2-5
len: 21
d_gene: TRBD2
v_gene: TRBV20-1

CDR3nt: TGTGCCACCAGCAGAGATTCCGCGATTCCAGATACGCAGTATTTT
CDR3aa: CATSRDSAIPDTQYF
abundance: .
j_gene: TRBJ2-3
len: 15
d_gene: .
v_gene: TRBV15

CDR3nt: TGTGCCAGCAGCTTTAGACAGGGGGAAAAACTGTTTTTT
CDR3aa: CASSFRQGEKLFF
abundance: .
j_gene: TRBJ1-4
len: 13
d_gene: TRBD1
v_gene: TRBV11-2

CDR3nt: TGCAGCGCCGGACAGGGATACAATGAGCAGTTCTTC
CDR3aa: CSAGQGYNEQFF
abundance: few
j_gene: TRBJ2-1
len: 12
d_gene: TRBD1
v_gene: TRBV29-1

CDR3nt: TGTGCCAGCGCCAAGGGATCCACCCCAGGGAAGACCCAGTACTTC
CDR3aa: CASAKGSTPGKTQYF
abundance: .
j_gene: TRBJ2-5
len: 15
d_gene: .
v_gene: TRBV12-3/TRBV12-4

CDR3nt: TGCAGCGCGGGGGGCAGGGTTGGGTACGAGCAGTACTTC
CDR3aa: CSAGGRVGYEQYF
abundance: .
j_gene: TRBJ2-7
len: 13
d_gene: .
v_gene: TRBV29-1

CDR3nt: TGTGCCAGCAGTTACCGGGACAGGGGGCGGGAGACCCAGTACTTC
CDR3aa: CASSYRDRGRETQYF
abundance: few
j_gene: TRBJ2-5
len: 15
d_gene: TRBD1
v_gene: TRBV6-5

CDR3nt: TGTGCCAGCAGCCAAGATCCCGGGGGGGAAGCTTTCTTT
CDR3aa: CASSQDPGGEAFF
abundance: .
j_gene: TRBJ1-1
len: 13
d_gene: .
v_gene: TRBV3-1

CDR3nt: TGCGCCAGCAGCTTGGAAGGGCTCCTCACTGGAGAGACCCAGTACTTC
CDR3aa: CASSLEGLLTGETQYF
abundance: .
j_gene: TRBJ2-5
len: 16
d_gene: .
v_gene: TRBV5-1

CDR3nt: TGTGCCAGCAGCGGATTACAGGGGAACACTGAAGCTTTCTTT
CDR3aa: CASSGLQGNTEAFF
abundance: .
j_gene: TRBJ1-1
len: 14
d_gene: .
v_gene: TRBV12-3/TRBV12-4

CDR3nt: TGTGCCACCAGCAGAGATACAGGGCGGGAAAAACTGTTTTTT
CDR3aa: CATSRDTGREKLFF
abundance: .
j_gene: TRBJ1-4
len: 14
d_gene: .
v_gene: TRBV15

CDR3nt: TGTGCCAGCAGCCAAGGGTTCAGCGGGGGATCCTACGAGCAGTACTTC
CDR3aa: CASSQGFSGGSYEQYF
abundance: .
j_gene: TRBJ2-7
len: 16
d_gene: TRBD2
v_gene: TRBV3-1

CDR3nt: TGTGCCAGCAGCCCCCTCGGGACTAGAGGCGAGCAGTACTTC
CDR3aa: CASSPLGTRGEQYF
abundance: few
j_gene: TRBJ2-7
len: 14
d_gene: TRBD2
v_gene: TRBV6-5

CDR3nt: TGTGCCAGCAGTTACCCCCCGGGCGGAAAGAACAATGAGCAGTACTTC
CDR3aa: CASSYPPGGKNNEQYF
abundance: .
j_gene: TRBJ2-5
len: 16
d_gene: .
v_gene: TRBV6-5

CDR3nt: TGCAGCACTGATGGCTACACCTTC
CDR3aa: CSTDGYTF
abundance: .
j_gene: TRBJ1-2
len: 8
d_gene: .
v_gene: TRBV29-1

CDR3nt: TGTGCCAGCAGCTTAGCCCCGGGACTAGCGGGAGGTTACGGCGAGCAGTACTTC
CDR3aa: CASSLAPGLAGGYGEQYF
abundance: .
j_gene: TRBJ2-7
len: 18
d_gene: TRBD2
v_gene: TRBV7-2

CDR3nt: TGTGCCAGCAGTTACCTCGAGAGGGGGTCAAGGGTCTTTTTTTTGACTGAGCAGTTCTTC
CDR3aa: CASSYLERGSRVFFLTEQFF
abundance: .
j_gene: TRBJ2-1
len: 20
d_gene: .
v_gene: TRBV6-5

CDR3nt: TGTGCCACCAGTGATTCCCGTCAATGGTCGGAGCAGTTCTTC
CDR3aa: CATSDSRQWSEQFF
abundance: .
j_gene: TRBJ2-1
len: 14
d_gene: .
v_gene: TRBV24-1

CDR3nt: TGTGCCAGCTCACGGCGGGACAGGGAGCATGAGCAGTTCTTC
CDR3aa: CASSRRDREHEQFF
abundance: .
j_gene: TRBJ2-1
len: 14
d_gene: TRBD1
v_gene: TRBV18

CDR3nt: TGTGCCAGCAGTTTACAGGCAACCTTTTGGGGCACTGAAGCTTTCTTT
CDR3aa: CASSLQATFWGTEAFF
abundance: once
j_gene: TRBJ1-1
len: 16
d_gene: .
v_gene: TRBV12-3/TRBV12-4

CDR3nt: TGTGCCAGCAGTTACCCGGGACTAGCGGGAGAAGCTTACAATGAGCAGTTCTTC
CDR3aa: CASSYPGLAGEAYNEQFF
abundance: .
j_gene: TRBJ2-1
len: 18
d_gene: TRBD2
v_gene: TRBV2

CDR3nt: TGTGCCAGCAGCTTGGTTAACAATGAGCAGTTCTTC
CDR3aa: CASSLVNNEQFF
abundance: many
j_gene: TRBJ2-1
len: 12
d_gene: .
v_gene: TRBV5-5

CDR3nt: TGCAGCGTCGCGAACCCCCGGGAGAGGTCCTACAATGAGCAGTTCTTC
CDR3aa: CSVANPRERSYNEQFF
abundance: .
j_gene: TRBJ2-1
len: 16
d_gene: .
v_gene: TRBV29-1

CDR3nt: TGTGCCATTAAAACGGGACTAGCGGAAGGGGATACGCAGTATTTT
CDR3aa: CAIKTGLAEGDTQYF
abundance: few
j_gene: TRBJ2-3
len: 15
d_gene: TRBD2
v_gene: TRBV10-3

CDR3nt: TGTGCCAGCAGCTTAGGGCCCGCACGGGAGACCCAGTACTTC
CDR3aa: CASSLGPARETQYF
abundance: .
j_gene: TRBJ2-5
len: 14
d_gene: .
v_gene: TRBV5-6

CDR3nt: TGTGCCAGCAGCCCCTGGACTAGCGGGTTTAGTGAGCAGTTCTTC
CDR3aa: CASSPWTSGFSEQFF
abundance: few
j_gene: TRBJ2-1
len: 15
d_gene: TRBD2
v_gene: TRBV14

CDR3nt: TGTGCCAGCAGAAACCCCCGAGAAGAGCAGTACTTC
CDR3aa: CASRNPREEQYF
abundance: .
j_gene: TRBJ2-7
len: 12
d_gene: .
v_gene: TRBV6-5

CDR3nt: TGTGCCAGCAGTACGGACAGGCGCACTGAAGCTTTCTTT
CDR3aa: CASSTDRRTEAFF
abundance: many
j_gene: TRBJ1-1
len: 13
d_gene: TRBD1
v_gene: TRBV7-8

CDR3nt: TGTGCCAGCAGACGGAGGGGCGCCGTTGCAACTGATGAAAAACTGTTTTTT
CDR3aa: CASRRRGAVATDEKLFF
abundance: .
j_gene: TRBJ1-4
len: 17
d_gene: .
v_gene: TRBV6-1

CDR3nt: TGTGCCAGCAGCTTAGGGGGAGCGAGCGGGGAGCTGTTTTTT
CDR3aa: CASSLGGASGELFF
abundance: .
j_gene: TRBJ2-2
len: 14
d_gene: .
v_gene: TRBV7-3

CDR3nt: TGTGCCAGCAGCCCCCAGGGACTAGCGGGGCTATACGAGCAGTACTTC
CDR3aa: CASSPQGLAGLYEQYF
abundance: few
j_gene: TRBJ2-7
len: 16
d_gene: TRBD2
v_gene: TRBV6-5

CDR3nt: TGTGCCAGCAGAGCGGGACAGATAGTTAATGAAAAACTGTTTTTT
CDR3aa: CASRAGQIVNEKLFF
abundance: few
j_gene: TRBJ1-4
len: 15
d_gene: TRBD1
v_gene: TRBV6-5

CDR3nt: TGTGCCAGCACCAAATTCATTATAGCGGGAGCCAATGAGCAGTTCTTC
CDR3aa: CASTKFIIAGANEQFF
abundance: .
j_gene: TRBJ2-1
len: 16
d_gene: TRBD2
v_gene: TRBV6-2/TRBV6-3

CDR3nt: TGTGCCAGCGCTCGGTGGACCGGGGAGCTGTTTTTT
CDR3aa: CASARWTGELFF
abundance: .
j_gene: TRBJ2-2
len: 12
d_gene: .
v_gene: TRBV2

CDR3nt: TGTGCCAGCAGCTTGGACAGTCTGAACTCCTACGAGCAGTACTTC
CDR3aa: CASSLDSLNSYEQYF
abundance: .
j_gene: TRBJ2-7
len: 15
d_gene: .
v_gene: TRBV5-6

CDR3nt: TGTGCCAGCAGCTTAGCACAGCGGGAAGAGACCCAGTACTTC
CDR3aa: CASSLAQREETQYF
abundance: few
j_gene: TRBJ2-5
len: 14
d_gene: .
v_gene: TRBV7-9

CDR3nt: TGTGCCACCCGCGGTAGGGGCACCTACGAGCAGTACTTC
CDR3aa: CATRGRGTYEQYF
abundance: .
j_gene: TRBJ2-7
len: 13
d_gene: .
v_gene: TRBV24-1

CDR3nt: TGCGCCAGCAGCTTGGACCTACCGGGACAGTCGTCTCCCTACGAGCAGTACTTC
CDR3aa: CASSLDLPGQSSPYEQYF
abundance: .
j_gene: TRBJ2-7
len: 18
d_gene: TRBD1
v_gene: TRBV5-1

CDR3nt: TGTGCCAGCAGCCCCGGCGGGAGCAACGAGCAGTACTTC
CDR3aa: CASSPGGSNEQYF
abundance: .
j_gene: TRBJ2-7
len: 13
d_gene: TRBD2
v_gene: TRBV11-1

CDR3nt: TGTGCCATCGGTGGGCGGGGCGGGGGTACAGATACGCAGTATTTT
CDR3aa: CAIGGRGGGTDTQYF
abundance: few
j_gene: TRBJ2-3
len: 15
d_gene: TRBD2
v_gene: TRBV10-3

CDR3nt: TGTGCCACCAGCGGGGCAGGGGGCAGGGATGAATCACCCCTCCACTTT
CDR3aa: CATSGAGGRDESPLHF
abundance: .
j_gene: TRBJ1-6
len: 16
d_gene: TRBD1
v_gene: TRBV15

CDR3nt: TGTGCCAGCAGCTTAGAGGGCGGTTTGGGGGAAAACATTCAGTACTTC
CDR3aa: CASSLEGGLGENIQYF
abundance: .
j_gene: TRBJ2-4
len: 16
d_gene: .
v_gene: TRBV7-2

CDR3nt: TGTGCCACAGAAGGACCAAACTACGAGCAGTACTTC
CDR3aa: CATEGPNYEQYF
abundance: .
j_gene: TRBJ2-7
len: 12
d_gene: .
v_gene: TRBV15

CDR3nt: TGTGCCACTGGGACATCGGGGTACACCGGGGAGCTGTTTTTT
CDR3aa: CATGTSGYTGELFF
abundance: .
j_gene: TRBJ2-2
len: 14
d_gene: .
v_gene: TRBV24-1

CDR3nt: TGTGCCATCAGTGAGAGGGCTCAAGAGACCCAGTACTTC
CDR3aa: CAISERAQETQYF
abundance: few
j_gene: TRBJ2-5
len: 13
d_gene: .
v_gene: TRBV10-3

CDR3nt: TGTGCCAGCAGCCGAGGCGCCGGCACAGATACGCAGTATTTT
CDR3aa: CASSRGAGTDTQYF
abundance: .
j_gene: TRBJ2-3
len: 14
d_gene: .
v_gene: TRBV7-3

CDR3nt: TGTGCCAGCAGCCCTCCCCCCCTAGCGGGGGGCTCCTACAATGAGCAGTTCTTC
CDR3aa: CASSPPPLAGGSYNEQFF
abundance: .
j_gene: TRBJ2-1
len: 18
d_gene: TRBD2
v_gene: TRBV3-1

CDR3nt: TGTGCCAGCAGCCTCAGGGAATTGGGACAAGAGACCCAGTACTTC
CDR3aa: CASSLRELGQETQYF
abundance: .
j_gene: TRBJ2-5
len: 15
d_gene: .
v_gene: TRBV7-9

CDR3nt: TGTGCCAGCAGAAAAAACTTAGCGGAGACGAGAGAGACCCAGTACTTC
CDR3aa: CASRKNLAETRETQYF
abundance: few
j_gene: TRBJ2-5
len: 16
d_gene: .
v_gene: TRBV6-5

CDR3nt: TGTGCCAGCAGCACCACCTCAACTAGCGGGAGTCGCACCGGGGAGCTGTTTTTT
CDR3aa: CASSTTSTSGSRTGELFF
abundance: once
j_gene: TRBJ2-2
len: 18
d_gene: TRBD2
v_gene: TRBV7-9

CDR3nt: TGCGCCAGCAGCTTAAAGGGACAGGGGGCTAATCAGCCCCAGCATTTT
CDR3aa: CASSLKGQGANQPQHF
abundance: .
j_gene: TRBJ1-5
len: 16
d_gene: TRBD1
v_gene: TRBV13

CDR3nt: TGCAGTGCTAGGGTATCGGGACTAGCGGGACTCCCCAAGTTCTTC
CDR3aa: CSARVSGLAGLPKFF
abundance: .
j_gene: TRBJ2-1
len: 15
d_gene: TRBD2
v_gene: TRBV20-1

CDR3nt: TGTGCCAGCAGCCAACTTTCCGGGACTAGGGAAGAGACCCAGTACTTC
CDR3aa: CASSQLSGTREETQYF
abundance: few
j_gene: TRBJ2-5
len: 16
d_gene: TRBD2
v_gene: TRBV4-2

CDR3nt: TGTGCCAGCAGCTTATCTGGGGGGCGGCTTGGAACCGGGGAGCTGTTTTTT
CDR3aa: CASSLSGGRLGTGELFF
abundance: .
j_gene: TRBJ2-2
len: 17
d_gene: .
v_gene: TRBV7-3